The 12 T cell receptor beta chains below were found in one sample sequenced in a study of blood T cell repertoires in COVID-19. Method: immunoSEQ multiplex PCR; TCRdb's copy keeps in-frame clones and lacks some. The repertoire consists of over 200,000 clones, with around 80% occurring once and the leading ten covering around 7.9%. Sequenced input: peripheral blood. These TCRs come from a man aged 40-50 years with active or convalescent COVID-19.

The chain combines TRBV19 with TRBJ1-4; tentatively, D is TRBD1 (5 bases). Trimming stripped 5 bases from V and 5 bases from J, with 12 bases between. CDR1 is LNHDA, CDR2 SQIVND, per germline (reference sequence). The CDR3 consists of 14 residues. The CDR3 coding sequence is TGTGCCAGTAGTGACACAGGATTGAATGAAAAACTGTTTTTT. Translation gives CASSDTGLNEKLFF.

This clone was counted only a few times. This chain uses TRBV7-2 with TRBJ1-2, with D hard to call. This CDR3 is built from 11 residues. Trimming shortened V by 3 bases and J by 5 bases, and 4 bases separated the two germline ends. Per germline, CDR1 SGHTA and CDR2 FQGNSA. The CDR3 DNA reads TGTGCCAGCAGCTTTGAGTATGGCTACACCTTC. This encodes CASSFEYGYTF.

The gene calls are TRBV11-3 and TRBJ1-2; 8 positions agree with TRBD1. The V segment lost 6 bases and the J segment 4 bases; nucleotides outside the gene matches: 10. Looked up from germline, CDR1 is SGHNT and CDR2 is YENEEA. This CDR3 contains 15 residues. This CDR3 is CASRLTGEGGYGYTF. CDR3 bases: TGTGCCAGCAGGTTGACAGGGGAAGGGGGCTATGGCTACACCTTC.

Regarding this clone: At one of its ends the junction is not consistent with the germline gene, which may arise from a read error. V gene TRBV11-2 combines with J gene TRBJ1-2; the match to TRBD1 covers 7 bases. CDR1 SGHAT and CDR2 FQNNGV come from the germline V gene. This CDR3 has 12 residues. The CDR3 DNA reads TGTGCCAGCAGCCTACCGGTCGGGACAGCCTTCTTC. Translated, it gives CASSLPVGTAFF. Full variable domain (remainder filled in from reference TRBV11-2 and TRBJ1-2): EAGVAQSPRYKIIEKRQSVAFWCNPISGHATLYWYQQILGQGPKLLIQFQNNGVVDDSQLPKDRFSAERLKGVDSTLKIQPAKLEDSAVYLCASSLPVGTAFFGSGTRLTVV.

This chain connects TRBV4-1 to TRBJ1-1, with 7 bases aligning to TRBD1. V was clipped by 5 bases and J by 3 bases; unmatched bases: 15. CDR1 and CDR2 (germline): MGHRA, YSYEKL. The CDR3 is 17 residues long. The CDR3 DNA follows: TGCGCCAGCAGCTTCCAAAACACCCGGGACAGACACACTGAAGCTTTCTTT. It translates to CASSFQNTRDRHTEAFF.

The chain is built from TRBV18 and TRBJ2-2; no reliable D call. CDR1 KGHSH and CDR2 LQKENI come from the germline V gene. Between the trimmed V and J ends, which lost 8 bases and 10 bases, there was a span of 14 bases. CDR3 size: 12 residues. DNA of the CDR3: TGTGCCAGCCACAGCCCATTGGCGGAGCTGTTTTTT. Its protein is CASHSPLAELFF.

V gene TRBV6-5 combines with J gene TRBJ2-7; a possible D gene is TRBD1 (6 bases). CDR3 size: 14 residues. Germline V gene data show CDR1 as MNHEY and CDR2 as SVGAGI. Trimming took off 4 bases at V and 1 base at J, with 11 bases between the two ends. The CDR3 loop reads CASSSYDRSYEQYF. CDR3 in DNA: TGTGCCAGCAGTTCCTATGACAGGTCCTACGAGCAGTACTTC.

This chain links TRBV30 with TRBJ1-2, with 8 bases matching TRBD1. Per germline, CDR1 GTSNPN and CDR2 SVGIG (reference sequence). This CDR3 comprises 15 residues. J gave up 3 bases and V 4 bases, and 10 bases lay outside the gene matches. CDR3 sequence (DNA): TGTGCCTGGACCTTCCGTCAGGGGGCTTACTATGGCTACACCTTC. This gives the protein CAWTFRQGAYYGYTF.

V and J are TRBV6-5 and TRBJ2-7, with 10 bases matching TRBD1. Looked up from germline, CDR1 is MNHEY and CDR2 is SVGAGI. The CDR3 has 16 residues. V lost 2 bases and J lost 6; bases outside the gene matches: 10. This chain's CDR3 is CASSYSGDRGLGEQYF. For the CDR3, the DNA is TGTGCCAGCAGTTACAGCGGCGACAGGGGGCTTGGCGAGCAGTACTTC.

The chain recombines TRBV6-5 with TRBJ1-3, with 7 bases fitting TRBD1. This CDR3 has 13 residues. Germline values: CDR1 MNHEY, CDR2 SVGAGI. V shed 6 bases and J 2 bases; nucleotides not matched to a gene: 1. This CDR3 reads CASRGQAGNTIYF. The CDR3 bases are TGTGCCAGCAGAGGACAGGCTGGAAACACCATATATTTT.

Notes on this clone: Other nucleotide sequences in the sample specify the same CDR3. The chain links TRBV12-3 or TRBV12-4 to TRBJ1-2; 7 positions match TRBD1. J was trimmed by 5 bases and V by 8 bases; bases with no gene match: 5. CDR3 size: 12 residues. In DNA form, the CDR3 reads TGTGCCAGCTCCCGGGACAGTTATGGCTACACCTTC. Translating it yields CASSRDSYGYTF.

This chain links TRBV11-2 with TRBJ1-2; D ambiguous. Per the germline V gene, CDR1 is SGHAT and CDR2 is FQNNGV. The CDR3 sequence is 13 residues long. Trimming shortened V by 5 bases and J by 6 bases, and 13 bases separated the two germline ends. As DNA, the CDR3 is TGTGCCAGCAGCCCCGAGCCACTTGATGGCTACACCTTC. As protein: CASSPEPLDGYTF.